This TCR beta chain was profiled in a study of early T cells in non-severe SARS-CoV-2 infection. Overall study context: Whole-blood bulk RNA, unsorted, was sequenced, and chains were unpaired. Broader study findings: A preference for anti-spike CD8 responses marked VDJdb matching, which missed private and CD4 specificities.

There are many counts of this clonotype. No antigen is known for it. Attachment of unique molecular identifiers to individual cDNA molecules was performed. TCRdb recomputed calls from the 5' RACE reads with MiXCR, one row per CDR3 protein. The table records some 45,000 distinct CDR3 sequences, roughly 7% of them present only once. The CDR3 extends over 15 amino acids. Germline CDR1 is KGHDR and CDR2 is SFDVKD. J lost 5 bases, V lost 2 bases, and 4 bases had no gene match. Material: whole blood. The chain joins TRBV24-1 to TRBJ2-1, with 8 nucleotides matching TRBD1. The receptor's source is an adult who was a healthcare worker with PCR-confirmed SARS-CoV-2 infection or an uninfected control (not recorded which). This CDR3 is CATSDSRTGHNEQFF. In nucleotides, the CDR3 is TGTGCCACCAGTGATTCCCGGACAGGGCACAATGAGCAGTTCTTC.